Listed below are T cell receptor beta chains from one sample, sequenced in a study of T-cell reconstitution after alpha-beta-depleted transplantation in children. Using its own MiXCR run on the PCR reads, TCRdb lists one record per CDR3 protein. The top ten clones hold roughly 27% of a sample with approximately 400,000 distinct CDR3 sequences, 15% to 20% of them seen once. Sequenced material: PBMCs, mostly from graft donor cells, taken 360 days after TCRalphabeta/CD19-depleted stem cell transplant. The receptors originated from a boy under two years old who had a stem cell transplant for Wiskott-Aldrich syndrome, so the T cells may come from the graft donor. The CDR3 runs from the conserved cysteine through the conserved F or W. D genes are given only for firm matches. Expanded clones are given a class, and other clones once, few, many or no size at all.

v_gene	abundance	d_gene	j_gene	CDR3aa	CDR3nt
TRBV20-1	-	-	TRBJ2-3	CSARVTGTRVTDTQYF	TGCAGTGCTAGAGTTACCGGGACCCGAGTCACAGATACGCAGTATTTT
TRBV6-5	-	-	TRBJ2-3	CASSYTDGTDTQYF	TGTGCCAGCAGTTACACCGACGGGACAGATACGCAGTATTTT
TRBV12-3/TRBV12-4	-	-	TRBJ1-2	CASSPFSGNSIDGYTF	TGTGCCAGCAGCCCCTTTTCGGGGAACTCCATTGATGGCTACACCTTC
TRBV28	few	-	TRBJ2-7	CASSLGWPVYEQYF	TGTGCCAGCAGTTTAGGGTGGCCCGTCTACGAGCAGTACTTC
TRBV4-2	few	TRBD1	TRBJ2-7	CASSRTGGTGLYEQYF	TGTGCCAGCAGCCGCACTGGCGGGACAGGGCTGTACGAGCAGTACTTC
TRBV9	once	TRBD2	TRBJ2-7	CASSVGTTPYEQYF	TGTGCCAGCAGCGTCGGGACTACCCCCTACGAGCAGTACTTC
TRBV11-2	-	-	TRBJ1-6	CASSPLQGRSGPLHF	TGTGCCAGCAGCCCATTACAGGGTCGATCCGGCCCCCTCCACTTT
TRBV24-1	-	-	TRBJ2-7	CATSDRYEQYF	TGTGCCACCAGCGATCGTTACGAGCAGTACTTC
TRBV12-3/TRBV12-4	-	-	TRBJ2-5	CASSFFPVETQYF	TGTGCCAGCAGTTTTTTTCCCGTGGAGACCCAGTACTTC
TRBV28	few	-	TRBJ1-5	CASSESSNQPQHF	TGTGCCAGCAGTGAATCTAGCAATCAGCCCCAGCATTTT
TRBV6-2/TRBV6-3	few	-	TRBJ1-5	CASSYSYQPQHF	TGTGCCAGCAGTTACAGTTATCAGCCCCAGCATTTT
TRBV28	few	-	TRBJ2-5	CASSPPSTRPTYRFGRETQYF	TGTGCCAGCAGTCCGCCCTCCACCAGACCCACCTACAGGTTCGGAAGAGAGACCCAGTACTTC
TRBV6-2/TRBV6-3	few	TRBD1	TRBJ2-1	CASTPLDRVYNEQFF	TGTGCCAGCACCCCCTTGGACAGGGTTTACAATGAGCAGTTCTTC
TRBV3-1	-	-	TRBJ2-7	CASSQVGHRTAYEQYF	TGTGCCAGCAGCCAAGTGGGGCACAGGACCGCCTACGAGCAGTACTTC
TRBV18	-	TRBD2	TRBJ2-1	CASSPLAGGAYNEQFF	TGTGCCAGCTCACCACTTGCGGGAGGGGCCTACAATGAGCAGTTCTTC
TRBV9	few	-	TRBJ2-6	CASSVAQGGSPVTF	TGTGCCAGCAGCGTAGCTCAGGGGGGCAGCCCAGTTACTTTC
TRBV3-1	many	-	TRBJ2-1	CASSRGRYNEQFF	TGTGCCAGCAGCCGGGGGCGGTACAATGAGCAGTTCTTC
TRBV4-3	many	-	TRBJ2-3	CASSQLALSTDTQYF	TGCGCCAGCAGCCAACTAGCGTTGAGCACAGATACGCAGTATTTT
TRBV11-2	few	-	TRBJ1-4	CASSPGVGEKLFF	TGTGCCAGCAGCCCGGGGGTTGGTGAAAAACTGTTTTTT
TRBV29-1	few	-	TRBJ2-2	CSVRATRHTGELFF	TGCAGCGTCCGTGCGACTAGGCACACCGGGGAGCTGTTTTTT
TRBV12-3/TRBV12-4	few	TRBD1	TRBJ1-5	CASSSGQGLYSNQPQHF	TGTGCCAGCAGTTCGGGACAGGGACTCTATAGCAATCAGCCCCAGCATTTT
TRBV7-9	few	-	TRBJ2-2	CASSPRGTAGSGELFF	TGTGCCAGCAGCCCGAGGGGAACGGCTGGATCCGGGGAGCTGTTTTTT
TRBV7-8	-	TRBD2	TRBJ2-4	CASSPELAGGWEAKNIQYF	TGTGCCAGCAGCCCAGAGCTAGCGGGAGGATGGGAAGCCAAAAACATTCAGTACTTC
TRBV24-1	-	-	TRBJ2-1	CATSDLRGDDEQFF	TGTGCCACCAGTGATTTGAGGGGGGACGATGAGCAGTTCTTC
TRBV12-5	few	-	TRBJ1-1	CASGLVRRGNTEAFF	TGTGCTAGTGGTTTGGTACGACGGGGGAACACTGAAGCTTTCTTT